This TCR beta chain was obtained from a study of siplizumab effects on memory and regulatory T cells (dated by TCRdb to between 2019 and 2020). About the study as a whole: The study looked at the effect of siplizumab, an anti-CD2 antibody, on alloreactive T-cell subsets in allogeneic mixed lymphocyte reactions made from human PBMCs.

Library preparation employed the immunoSEQ multiplex PCR assay. Each sample had some 10^5 TCR templates assayed by the deep sequencing platform. Genomic DNA extracted from sorted T cells was the material used for TCRbeta CDR3 sequencing. Turning to the authors' computational methods: The R programming language was used for the clonal analysis of the TCRbeta CDR3 data. Unstimulated samples were compared with post-reaction CFSE-low samples to define alloreactive CD4+ and CD8+ clones. By matching sequences to the repertoires of sorted unstimulated Treg and non-Treg cells, each alloreactive CD4+ clone was assigned a regulatory or non-regulatory origin. Held by TCRdb, this immuneACCESS table contains in-frame sequences only and omits some clones. Under half of the omission traces to an unresolved V gene where checked; the cause of the rest is unknown. V, J and clone size are taken as reported in that table, and D and trimming were inferred from the DNA itself. The sample yields about 120,000 clones; around 95% were counted once. The ten largest clones take up around 0.15% of the sample.

Notes on this clone: The antigen it recognizes is unknown. No base qualities exist here, and no much larger clone lies one base off it.

TCRbeta CDR3 sequencing was performed on sorted unstimulated T cells and on proliferating T cells recovered from mixed lymphocyte reactions. Fresh whole blood from ten HLA-typed healthy donors served as the source for isolating PBMCs. To map where alloreactive clones came from, CD4+ non-regulatory T cells in the unstimulated state were FACS-sorted. Measured from the cysteine to the phenylalanine, the CDR3 is 15 residues long. Kept here is only the CDR3 DNA, which spans 45 bases and is read in frame from base 1. Germline trimming: 0 bases from V, 2 bases from J; junction bases outside gene matches: 3. In the germline V gene (reference sequence), CDR1 corresponds to SGHNT and CDR2 to YYREEE. Paper-wide results and their limitations: About 80-97% of proliferating CD4+ or CD8+ clones could not be given a naive or memory phenotype. Because sequences at frequencies below about 10^-5 were poorly captured, only a minor fraction of alloreactive clones could be mapped back to unstimulated subsets. The cumulative frequency of alloreactive sequences traceable to unstimulated CD4+ memory T cells was significantly reduced by siplizumab. Whether proliferating Tregs from siplizumab cultures actually had suppressive function was not functionally confirmed. Among mappable alloreactive CD4+ clones, an average Treg-derived fraction of almost 70% was observed with siplizumab, compared with 25% to 30% in control reactions. Greater diversity appeared to be present in unstimulated naive T cells than in memory T cells, and a substantial contribution to the alloresponse seemed to be made by naive cells.

The sequenced sample consisted of non-Treg CD4+ T cells sorted from blood. This specimen's cell subset or site label, per the study, means: FACS-sorted unstimulated CD4+ non-regulatory T cells. The clonotype comes from a human donor in good health. The chain is encoded by TRBV5-4 joined to TRBJ2-3; 7 bases in between match TRBD2. In nucleotide form, the sequence is TGTGCCAGCAGCTTGGGGCTAGCGGACACAGATACGCAGTATTTT. Its coded protein is CASSLGLADTDTQYF.